This T cell receptor beta chain was obtained from a study of T cells in Graves' hyperthyroidism and ophthalmopathy. General study findings and limits: A model of 13 V-J features distinguished ophthalmopathy from stable hyperthyroidism. Most clonotypes expanded in thyroid above 0.001 were likewise present in blood.

For this clonotype: Antigen specificity is unknown.

Amplification targeted TCR beta CDR3 regions from RNA transcripts. First-round RT-PCR targeting the TCR CDR3 was performed with the HTBI primer set. In TCRdb, the multiplex PCR reads were re-called with MiXCR into one record per CDR3 protein. Of around 530,000 distinct CDR3 sequences detected, over 15% appear once; the ten largest clones hold roughly 15%. Exclusions: uncontrolled infection, other autoimmune disease, pregnancy, lactation. The source of the PBMCs was roughly 10 ml of fresh peripheral blood. Trimming cost V 0 bases and J 4 bases, with 5 bases left between them. The CDR3 has 13 residues. Germline-derived CDR1 and CDR2 are LGHDT and YNNKEL (reference sequence).

J is TRBJ2-3 and V is TRBV3-1; no definite D call. The TCR originated in a woman under 30 with Graves' ophthalmopathy. Material for sequencing was blood. CDR3 DNA sequence: TGTGCCAGCAGCCAAGATTTTGCAGATACGCAGTATTTT. Protein: CASSQDFADTQYF.